The clone carrying this T cell receptor beta chain has a handful of counts. Its antigen is currently unknown. Unique molecular identifiers had been added to the TCR beta cDNA libraries. In TCRdb, the PCR reads were re-called with MiXCR into one record per CDR3 protein. The data contain hundreds of thousands of distinct CDR3 sequences, around 60% of them singletons. This specimen comes from a study of post-analysis software for immune sequencing data. Study details: The courses of disease that were included comprised relapsing-remitting, secondary progressive and progressive-relapsing multiple sclerosis. The study's findings and limits: Five TRBV segments occurring more often in patients than controls included TRBV5-6, TRBV5-1 and TRBV20-1. Samples from a shared batch, those prepared together, strongly co-clustered by F measure. Multiple sclerosis patients had significantly lower normalized Chao1 diversity than controls.

The V and J ends lost 0 bases and 6 bases respectively, with 12 bases between them. This CDR3 region has 14 residues. Germline V gene data show CDR1 as DFQATT and CDR2 as SNEGSKA (reference sequence). This sequence originates from a girl aged 2-10 years with multiple sclerosis. Sequencing was done on a sample of blood. The chain joins TRBV20-1 to TRBJ2-1; D ambiguous. CDR3 loop: CSARDVAASNEQFF. The CDR3 DNA follows: TGCAGTGCTAGAGATGTGGCGGCGAGCAATGAGCAGTTCTTC.